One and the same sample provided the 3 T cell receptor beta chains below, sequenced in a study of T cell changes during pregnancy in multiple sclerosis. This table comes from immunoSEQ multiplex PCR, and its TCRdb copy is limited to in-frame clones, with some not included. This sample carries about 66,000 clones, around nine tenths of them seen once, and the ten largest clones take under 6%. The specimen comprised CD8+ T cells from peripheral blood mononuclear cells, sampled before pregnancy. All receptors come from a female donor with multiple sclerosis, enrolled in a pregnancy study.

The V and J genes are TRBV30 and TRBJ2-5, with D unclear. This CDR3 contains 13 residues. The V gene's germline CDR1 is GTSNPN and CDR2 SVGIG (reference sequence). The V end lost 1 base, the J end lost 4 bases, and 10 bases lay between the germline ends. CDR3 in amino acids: CAWSDNGAETQYF. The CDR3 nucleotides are TGTGCCTGGAGTGATAACGGTGCAGAGACCCAGTACTTC. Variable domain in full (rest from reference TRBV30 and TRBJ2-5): SQTIHQWPATLVQPVGSPLSLECTVEGTSNPNLYWYRQAAGRGLQLLFYSVGIGQISSEVPQNLSASRPQDRQFILSSKKLLLSDSGFYLCAWSDNGAETQYFGPGTRLLVL.

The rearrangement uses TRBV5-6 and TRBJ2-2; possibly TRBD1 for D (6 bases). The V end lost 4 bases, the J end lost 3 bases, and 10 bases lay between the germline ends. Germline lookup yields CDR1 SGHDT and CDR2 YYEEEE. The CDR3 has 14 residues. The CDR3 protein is CASSPTGYTGELFF. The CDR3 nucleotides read TGTGCCAGCAGCCCTACAGGGTACACCGGGGAGCTGTTTTTT.

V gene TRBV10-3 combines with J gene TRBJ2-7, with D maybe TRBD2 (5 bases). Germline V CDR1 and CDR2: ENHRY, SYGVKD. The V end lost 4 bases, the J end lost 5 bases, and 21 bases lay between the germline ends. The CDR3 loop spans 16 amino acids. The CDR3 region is CAISGDYLRGSHEQYF. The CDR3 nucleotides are TGTGCCATCAGTGGCGATTACTTGCGAGGGTCCCACGAGCAGTACTTC.